Reported below is one T cell receptor beta chain. Its antigen is as yet unknown. As every portion of the isolated RNA was reverse transcribed, the sequencing read expressed TCRB transcripts. The table came from immunoSEQ multiplex PCR; TCRdb's copy has only in-frame clones and leaves some out. The sample lists about 900,000 clones, 15% to 20% occurring once. The source of the sample is a study of beta chain features in type 1 diabetes. Whole-study findings and limits: PCR might favor shorter templates, but any such skew would affect patients and controls equally. The influence of HLA type on TCRB rearrangement stayed undetermined.

Deletions cut 1 base from V and 8 bases from J, with 12 bases between. The CDR3 extends over 13 amino acids. The germline V gene has CDR1 SGHNT and CDR2 YYREEE (reference sequence). Sequencing was carried out using naive CD4+ T cells from blood. The V and J genes are TRBV5-4 and TRBJ1-1; no clear D gene. The source is a woman aged 18-35 years in good health. The CDR3 spells CASSLIRGSEAFF. As DNA, the CDR3 is TGTGCCAGCAGCTTGATACGGGGTTCAGAAGCTTTCTTT.